This TCR beta chain was sequenced for a study of identical twins. The germline CDR1 and CDR2 sequences are LGHDT and YNNKEL (reference sequence). With V trimmed by 5 bases and J by 6 bases, 10 bases remained unmatched. There are 16 residues in the CDR3. This clonotype turned up a few times. Its antigen is currently unknown. Template switching created a universal primer site, and the cDNA included unique molecular identifiers. MiXCR, run by TCRdb on the 5' RACE reads, gives a single entry per CDR3 protein. The sample has about 200,000 distinct CDR3 sequences, approximately 8.3% seen once; the top ten hold about 1.9%. Study findings and constraints: The models gave estimates that fell short of the out-of-frame TCR alpha sharing seen in monozygotic twins. In beta out-of-frame sequences, the excess sharing between twins was weaker.

These sequences were also reported in another study, on yellow fever vaccine responses in identical twins. Turning to that study: Reportedly, the response of twins' T cells to the vaccine seemed partly convergent, partly personalized.

This chain uses TRBV3-1 with TRBJ1-6; TRBD1 matches 7 bases. Sequenced input: memory (CD45RO+) T cells sorted from blood. The receptor comes from a woman between 18 and 30 years old in good health. The CDR3 DNA reads TGTGCCAGCAGCATATTAGTGACAGGGATTAATTCACCCCTCCACTTT. It encodes CASSILVTGINSPLHF.